This T cell receptor (beta chain) derives from a study of blood T cells in healthy people across ages. The draw of peripheral blood yielded approximately 11 milliliters from each donor. Extraction yielded at least 5 micrograms of total RNA per sample. Primed by a sample-barcoded 5' primer and a J-beta primer mix, a second PCR proceeded for 7 to 11 cycles. MiXCR, applied by TCRdb to the 5' RACE reads, yields one record per CDR3 protein. The table shows around 2 million distinct CDR3 sequences, with about two fifths occurring only once. This clonotype was observed a few times. The sample was blood. The sequence was collected from a human donor in good health.

The CDR3 protein is CAIRRTPYNSPLHF. The CDR3 bases are TGTGCCATCAGGAGGACACCATATAATTCACCCCTCCACTTT. The chain has TRBV10-3 and TRBJ1-6; D might be TRBD1 (5 bases). The germline V and J ends were trimmed by 6 bases and 4 bases, with 10 bases remaining between them. The length of the CDR3 is 14 residues. Germline V gene sequence: CDR1 ENHRY, CDR2 SYGVKD.